This T cell receptor (beta chain) was identified during a study of blood T cells in healthy people across ages. Overall study findings and caveats: The donors' CMV status was not determined, possibly confounding changes in expanded clonotypes.

A second about 6 to 12 cycle PCR used barcoded and J-beta primers. A single record per CDR3 protein comes from TCRdb applying MiXCR to the 5' RACE reads. The table has fewer than 2 million distinct CDR3 sequences, 35% to 50% seen once. A note on this clonotype: Antigen specificity is unknown.

The TCR comes from a human donor in good health. Sequences were obtained from blood.

CDR3 in amino acids: CASSLEGQGIGYEQFF. The CDR3 coding sequence is TGCGCCAGCAGCTTGGAAGGACAGGGGATAGGCTATGAGCAGTTCTTC. The chain employs TRBV5-1 and TRBJ2-1; 9 positions agree with TRBD1. The CDR3 spans 16 residues. The V segment lost 0 bases and the J segment 8 bases; nucleotides outside the gene matches: 9. The germline CDR1 and CDR2 sequences are SGHRS and YFSETQ. The full variable domain, with the rest looked up from reference TRBV5-1 and TRBJ2-1, is KAGVTQTPRYLIKTRGQQVTLSCSPISGHRSVSWYQQTPGQGLQFLFEYFSETQRNKGNFPGRFSGRQFSNSRSEMNVSTLELGDSALYLCASSLEGQGIGYEQFFGPGTRLTVL.